This passage covers 19 T cell receptor beta chains from one sample sequenced in a study of T cell repertoires in cytomegalovirus infection. TCRdb used MiXCR to reprocess the reads, holding one entry per CDR3 protein. Here the sample spans about a million distinct CDR3 sequences, 30% to 40% being singletons. Their cognate antigens are unknown. Source: cultured CD8+ T cells from PBMCs, taken from culture after CMV antigen stimulation. These receptors were taken from a human donor in good health (CMV status not recorded). Some clones in this sample may be carry-over from other donors' samples.

This clonotype came up a few times. The V and J genes are TRBV27 and TRBJ1-1; TRBD1 might be the D (5 bases). CDR1 MNHEY and CDR2 SMNVEV come from the germline V gene (reference sequence). This CDR3 contains 13 residues. The CDR3 loop is CATRGVINTEAFF. CDR3 DNA sequence: TGTGCTACTCGGGGGGTGATTAACACTGAAGCTTTCTTT.

This clonotype turned up a few times. The chain links TRBV4-3 to TRBJ2-2; unclear D gene. The CDR3 loop spans 16 amino acids. Germline V gene sequence: CDR1 LGHNA, CDR2 YSLEER. Trimming shortened V by 0 bases and J by 6 bases, and 14 bases separated the two germline ends. The CDR3 nucleotides read TGCGCCAGCAGCCAAGACTGGACGGCGATGCCCGGGGAGCTGTTTTTT. Translating gives CASSQDWTAMPGELFF.

The chain uses TRBV19 and TRBJ2-3; perhaps D is TRBD1 or TRBD2 (5 bases each). With 7 bases removed from V and 3 bases from J, the gap between germline ends came to 14 bases. Germline assignment: CDR1 LNHDA and CDR2 SQIVND (reference sequence). The CDR3 is 14 amino acids. The CDR3: CASTIGAGTDTQYF. Written as DNA, the CDR3 is TGTGCCAGTACCATCGGGGCTGGGACAGATACGCAGTATTTT. The whole variable domain, remainder taken from reference TRBV19 and TRBJ2-3, is DGGITQSPKYLFRKEGQNVTLSCEQNLNHDAMYWYRQDPGQGLRLIYYSQIVNDFQKGDIAEGYSVSREKKESFPLTVTSAQKNPTAFYLCASTIGAGTDTQYFGPGTRLTVL.

CDR3 residues: CASSLYGAYEQYV. DNA of the CDR3: TGTGCCAGCAGCTTGTACGGTGCCTACGAGCAGTACGTC. This chain uses TRBV7-2 with TRBJ2-7; D unresolved. V lost 3 bases, J lost 2 bases, and 8 bases lay in between. This CDR3 has 13 amino acids. Germline CDR1 SGHTA, CDR2 FQGNSA.

This clonotype was counted only a few times. V is TRBV7-3 and J is TRBJ2-2; D might be TRBD1 (6 bases). Germline lookup yields CDR1 SGHTA and CDR2 FQGTGA. This CDR3 has 17 residues. The germline V and J ends were trimmed by 5 bases and 1 base, with 17 bases remaining between them. The CDR3 is CASSLPQDSQNTGELFF. The DNA of the CDR3 is TGTGCCAGCAGCCTACCCCAGGACAGCCAGAACACCGGGGAGCTGTTTTTT.

This clonotype was seen many times. The V and J genes are TRBV29-1 and TRBJ2-5, with TRBD2 as a possible D gene (6 bases). Trimming shortened V by 6 bases and J by 5 bases, and 13 bases separated the two germline ends. The CDR3 is 12 amino acids. Germline V lookup: CDR1 SQVTM, CDR2 ANQGSEA. The CDR3 DNA is TGCAGCGTCGGGAGTCCGGGGGAGACCCAGTACTTC. Translation gives CSVGSPGETQYF.

This clonotype was observed a single time. Here the CDR3 omits its conserved ending phenylalanine or tryptophan, so a read error is the likely source. This sequence joins TRBV29-1 and TRBJ2-2, with TRBD1 identical over 8 bases. Trimming at V came to 1 base and at J to 7 bases, leaving 2 bases not matched to a gene. The germline gives CDR1 SQVTM, CDR2 ANQGSEA. The CDR3 is made up of 13 amino acids. The CDR3: CSVEGQGFGELFS. Written as DNA, the CDR3 is TGCAGCGTTGAAGGACAGGGGTTCGGGGAGCTGTTTTCT.

CDR3 sequence (DNA): TGTGCCAGCATTCAGAGTCGCGTGACGCTCGGAAACACCATATATTTT. Encoded protein: CASIQSRVTLGNTIYF. The chain has TRBV7-9 and TRBJ1-3; unclear D gene. V was shortened by 7 bases and J by 4 bases, with 20 bases between the two germline ends. The CDR3 is made up of 16 amino acids. Germline V gene data show CDR1 as SEHNR and CDR2 as FQNEAQ (reference sequence).

J is TRBJ2-7 and V is TRBV4-1, with TRBD1 matching over 8 bases. V was pared by 5 bases and J by 3 bases, with 9 bases of the junction left unmatched. The CDR3 runs 15 residues. Germline CDR1 reads MGHRA; CDR2 reads YSYEKL. For the CDR3, the DNA is TGCGCCAGCAGCTTCACTACAGGGGGGATCTACGAGCAGTACTTC. Translating it yields CASSFTTGGIYEQYF.

This clonotype was seen a handful of times. J is TRBJ2-1 and V is TRBV12-3 or TRBV12-4; 12 bases agree with TRBD2. The CDR3 runs to 16 residues. The V and J ends lost 8 bases and 0 bases, in that order; junction bases with no gene match: 5. Written as DNA, the CDR3 is TGTGCCAGCCACGGACTAGCGGGGAGCTCCTACAATGAGCAGTTCTTC. Amino acids: CASHGLAGSSYNEQFF.

The chain links TRBV7-9 to TRBJ1-1; D might be TRBD1 (6 bases). The V gene lost 1 base and the J gene lost 5 bases, with 11 bases spanning the gap. Per the germline V gene, CDR1 is SEHNR and CDR2 is FQNEAQ (reference sequence). The CDR3 extends over 14 amino acids. CDR3 loop: CASSLGGARTEAFF. The CDR3 DNA reads as TGTGCCAGCAGCTTAGGGGGGGCGCGAACTGAAGCTTTCTTT.

This chain joins TRBV20-1 and TRBJ1-4, with a weak D call TRBD1 (6 bases). The germline V gene has CDR1 DFQATT and CDR2 SNEGSKA (reference sequence). V was pared by 5 bases and J by 2 bases, with 12 bases between. This CDR3 is built from 14 residues. CDR3 sequence (DNA): TGCAGTGCTCCTAGGAGGGGGACTAATGAAAAACTGTTTTTT. Amino acids: CSAPRRGTNEKLFF.

The chain carries TRBV11-1 and TRBJ2-2; no clear D. Germline V gene sequence: CDR1 SGHAT, CDR2 FQDESV (reference sequence). Trimming removed 2 bases at V and 2 bases at J, with 6 bases between. This CDR3 is 14 amino acids long. This chain's CDR3 is CASSLNLNTGELFF. CDR3 in DNA: TGTGCCAGCAGCTTAAACTTAAACACCGGGGAGCTGTTTTTT. Drawing the rest from reference TRBV11-1 and TRBJ2-2, the complete variable domain is EAEVAQSPRYKITEKSQAVAFWCDPISGHATLYWYRQILGQGPELLVQFQDESVVDDSQLPKDRFSAERLKGVDSTLKIQPAELGDSAMYLCASSLNLNTGELFFGEGSRLTVL.

The chain has TRBV5-5 and TRBJ2-6, with 7 nucleotides matching TRBD1. After removal of 4 bases from V and 0 bases from J, the junction contained 10 bases not matched to a gene. The CDR3 extends over 18 amino acids. Germline CDR1 is SGHKS and CDR2 is YYEKEE (reference sequence). CDR3 coding DNA: TGTGCCAGCAGCCCGTGGGAGCAGGGGGTCTCTGGGGCCAACGTCCTGACTTTC. Its translation is CASSPWEQGVSGANVLTF.

This chain links TRBV20-1 with TRBJ2-3; 8 bases agree with TRBD1. Unmatched junction bases numbered 2, after V lost 6 bases and J lost 6 bases. The CDR3 is made up of 11 amino acids. CDR1 is DFQATT, CDR2 SNEGSKA, per germline (reference sequence). The CDR3 DNA follows: TGCAGTGCGCACAGGGGGGATACGCAGTATTTT. It encodes CSAHRGDTQYF.

This chain's CDR3 is CSVLESNYNEQFF. The CDR3 nucleotides are TGCAGCGTTCTCGAGAGTAATTACAATGAGCAGTTCTTC. V usage is TRBV29-1 and J usage is TRBJ2-1; D call uncertain. CDR1 SQVTM and CDR2 ANQGSEA come from the germline V gene. The V gene lost 5 bases and the J gene lost 4 bases, with 12 bases spanning the gap. This CDR3 spans 13 amino acids.

Regarding this clonotype: Since a much larger clone is just one base distant, this may be a read error. The chain uses TRBV7-2 and TRBJ2-2; 10 nucleotides align to TRBD1. Germline CDR1 reads SGHTA; CDR2 reads FQGNSA. The CDR3 spans 15 residues. CDR3 residues: CVSSRDRGGTGELFF. CDR3 nucleotide sequence: TGTGTCAGCAGCCGGGACAGGGGAGGTACCGGGGAGCTGTTTTTT.

The chain combines TRBV7-9 with TRBJ2-4; D call uncertain. CDR3 size: 11 residues. CDR1 and CDR2 (germline): SEHNR, FQNEAQ (reference sequence). V lost 8 bases and J lost 7, with 9 bases in between. CDR3 DNA sequence: TGTGCCAGCGAGTATAGGAACATTCAGTACTTC. As protein: CASEYRNIQYF.

There are a few counts of this clonotype. The chain links TRBV4-1 to TRBJ2-7; no reliable D call. CDR1 is MGHRA, CDR2 YSYEKL, per germline. The CDR3 is 14 amino acids. The V gene lost 0 bases and the J gene lost 2 bases, with 8 bases spanning the gap. CDR3 in DNA: TGCGCCAGCAGCCAAGAGTATGGAGCCTACGAGCAGTACGTC. Translation: CASSQEYGAYEQYV.